The 31 T cell receptor beta chains below were found in one sample sequenced in a study of T cells in Graves' hyperthyroidism and ophthalmopathy. The CDR3 regions of TCR beta were amplified from RNA transcripts. HTBI primers were employed in a first-round RT-PCR of the TCR CDR3. TCRdb reprocessed the multiplex PCR reads via MiXCR and lists one record per CDR3 protein. The table shows about 560,000 distinct CDR3 sequences, with less than 20% occurring only once. The sample taken for sequencing was blood. The source of these receptors is a woman aged 25 to 39 with Graves' hyperthyroidism.

This clonotype has more than one count but fewer than ten. This chain links TRBV18 with TRBJ1-6; 10 nucleotides match TRBD1. Germline lookup yields CDR1 KGHSH and CDR2 LQKENI. With V trimmed by 3 bases and J by 7 bases, 3 bases remained unmatched. The CDR3 loop spans 15 amino acids. This chain's CDR3 is CASSPGTGENSPLHF. The CDR3 nucleotides read TGTGCCAGCTCACCTGGGACAGGGGAAAATTCACCCCTCCACTTT.

This clonotype has more than one count but fewer than ten. The chain uses TRBV20-1 and TRBJ2-7, with 8 bases that match TRBD1. V lost 5 bases to trimming and J lost 5 bases; unmatched junction nucleotides: 5. Germline-derived CDR1 and CDR2 are DFQATT and SNEGSKA (reference sequence). The CDR3 has 12 residues. The CDR3 DNA follows: TGCAGTGCTTCCTACAGGGGGGACGAGCAGTACTTC. Its protein is CSASYRGDEQYF.

The rearrangement joins TRBV19 to TRBJ2-5; TRBD2 aligns across 9 bases. CDR3 length equals 17 residues. J gave up 5 bases and V 1 base, and 11 bases lay outside the gene matches. From germline, CDR1 is LNHDA and CDR2 SQIVND (reference sequence). In DNA, the CDR3 is TGTGCCAGTAGTATAGGGGTAGCGGGAGATTTCGTTGAGACCCAGTACTTC. Protein product: CASSIGVAGDFVETQYF.

This clonotype was picked up many times. CDR3 in amino acids: CSALSVGGLIPYNEQFF. The DNA of the CDR3 is TGCAGTGCTTTATCGGTGGGAGGCCTCATCCCTTACAATGAGCAGTTCTTC. The chain employs TRBV20-1 and TRBJ2-1, with a tentative D call TRBD2 (6 bases). This CDR3 spans 17 amino acids. Trimming stripped 5 bases from V and 4 bases from J, with 24 bases between. Germline CDR1 and CDR2: DFQATT and SNEGSKA (reference sequence).

With respect to this clonotype: A much larger clone is a single base away; this may be a read error. This chain joins TRBV7-9 and TRBJ2-5; TRBD2 is a possible D gene (6 bases). This CDR3 region has 14 residues. From germline, CDR1 is SEHNR and CDR2 FQNEAQ (reference sequence). The CDR3 nucleotides are TGTACTAGCAGCCCGGGACCGATCCAAGAGACCCAGTACTTC. As protein: CTSSPGPIQETQYF.

This clonotype was detected many times. V gene TRBV2 combines with J gene TRBJ2-7; maybe TRBD1 (6 bases). The CDR3 sequence is 15 residues long. Trimming shortened V by 1 base and J by 4 bases, and 14 bases separated the two germline ends. Germline CDR1 is SNHLY and CDR2 is FYNNEI. The chain's CDR3 is CASSEGGGSSYEQYF. The CDR3 DNA sequence: TGTGCCAGCAGTGAAGGAGGGGGAAGCTCGTACGAGCAGTACTTC.

In this sample, this clonotype turned up a few times. This chain joins TRBV2 and TRBJ1-2, with D possibly TRBD1 on 5 matching bases. Trimming took 5 bases from V and 6 from J, leaving 19 bases between them. Germline values: CDR1 SNHLY, CDR2 FYNNEI. The CDR3 has 15 amino acids. CDR3 in DNA: TGTGCCAGCAGTCTCCAGGACACCCAGAGGAATGGCTACACCTTC. Its translation: CASSLQDTQRNGYTF.

This clonotype was observed at least ten times. This sequence joins TRBV28 and TRBJ2-2; 7 bases line up with TRBD2. J was trimmed by 4 bases and V by 4 bases; bases with no gene match: 6. The CDR3 spans 15 residues. Germline CDR1 MDHEN, CDR2 SYDVKM. The CDR3 protein is CASSWLAEPTGELFF. The CDR3 DNA reads as TGTGCCAGCAGTTGGCTAGCGGAGCCCACCGGGGAGCTGTTTTTT.

Worth noting for this clonotype: A much larger clone is a single base away; this may be a read error. The chain employs TRBV2 and TRBJ1-1, with unresolved D. The germline V gene encodes CDR1 SNHLY and CDR2 FYNNEI. V shed 6 bases and J shed 3 bases, with 14 bases lying between them. This CDR3 is 14 amino acids long. The CDR3 loop reads CASRVPLLDTEAFF. CDR3 nucleotide sequence: TGTGCCAGCAGGGTTCCACTCCTGGACACTGAAGCTTTCTTT.

This clonotype appeared many times. V gene TRBV3-1 combines with J gene TRBJ2-1; TRBD2 matches at 10 bases. The CDR3 spans 16 residues. V trimming: 4 bases; J trimming: 2 bases; junction bases outside the gene matches: 5. In germline, CDR1 is LGHDT, CDR2 YNNKEL (reference sequence). The CDR3 is CASSPTGTSAYNEQFF. Written as DNA, the CDR3 is TGTGCCAGCAGCCCGACCGGGACTAGCGCCTACAATGAGCAGTTCTTC.

This clonotype has ten or more counts. The chain recombines TRBV27 with TRBJ1-5, with unresolved D. Per the germline V gene, CDR1 is MNHEY and CDR2 is SMNVEV (reference sequence). The CDR3 length is 13 residues. V dropped 5 bases and J dropped 3 bases, with 8 bases sitting between them. CDR3 in DNA: TGTGCCAGCAGTGTGAAAGACAATCAGCCCCAGCATTTT. This codes for CASSVKDNQPQHF.

Many counts were recorded for this clonotype. The chain combines TRBV4-1 with TRBJ1-1, with D possibly matching TRBD1 (6 bases). This CDR3 has 19 residues. Trimming removed 0 bases at V and 4 bases at J, with 24 bases between. Germline V gene data show CDR1 as MGHRA and CDR2 as YSYEKL. The CDR3 coding sequence is TGCGCCAGCAGCCAAGACCCAAGTCCCGGGGGCTCTAGGGTCACTGAAGCTTTCTTT. Its protein is CASSQDPSPGGSRVTEAFF.

This clonotype was seen repeatedly, ten times or more. The gene calls are TRBV30 and TRBJ1-1; D ambiguous. V lost 2 bases to trimming and J lost 7 bases, with 11 bases between them. CDR3 length: 12 amino acids. The germline gives CDR1 GTSNPN, CDR2 SVGIG (reference sequence). The CDR3: CAWSRLGNEAFF. Here the CDR3 DNA reads TGTGCCTGGAGTCGGCTAGGGAATGAAGCTTTCTTT.

V gene TRBV7-9 combines with J gene TRBJ1-5, with D unresolved. The CDR3 is 17 residues long. CDR1 is SEHNR and CDR2 is FQNEAQ in the germline V gene (reference sequence). Trimming left V 0 bases short and J 0 bases short, with 12 bases between. This CDR3 reads CASSLAWEGYSNQPQHF. The CDR3 DNA is TGTGCCAGCAGCTTAGCCTGGGAGGGTTATAGCAATCAGCCCCAGCATTTT.

The chain couples TRBV4-3 to TRBJ2-1; no definite D call. V was cut by 1 base and J by 0 bases, with 13 bases left in between. This CDR3 is 17 amino acids long. The V gene's germline CDR1 is LGHNA and CDR2 YSLEER. This CDR3 is CASSQVSAHSSYNEQFF. CDR3 coding DNA: TGCGCCAGCAGCCAAGTTTCGGCACATAGCTCCTACAATGAGCAGTTCTTC.

The CDR3 here is CASSPGGYGTEAFF. CDR3 bases: TGCGCCAGCAGCCCGGGGGGCTATGGCACTGAAGCTTTCTTT. This chain uses TRBV5-1 with TRBJ1-1, with D maybe TRBD1 (6 bases). The CDR3 consists of 14 residues. V dropped 4 bases and J dropped 4 bases, with 14 bases sitting between them. In germline, CDR1 is SGHRS, CDR2 YFSETQ. The full variable domain, its missing parts supplied by reference TRBV5-1 and TRBJ1-1, is KAGVTQTPRYLIKTRGQQVTLSCSPISGHRSVSWYQQTPGQGLQFLFEYFSETQRNKGNFPGRFSGRQFSNSRSEMNVSTLELGDSALYLCASSPGGYGTEAFFGQGTRLTVV.

This clonotype was observed a few times. V is TRBV14 and J is TRBJ2-5, with 13 bases that match TRBD2. This CDR3 region has 16 residues. With 7 bases clipped from V and 5 bases from J, the junction kept 10 bases outside the gene matches. CDR1 and CDR2 from the germline V gene are SGHDN and FVKESK. CDR3 nucleotide sequence: TGTGCCAGCACCGATACTAGCGGGAGGGCGAGGGAGACCCAGTACTTC. Translating gives CASTDTSGRARETQYF. The full variable domain, rest sourced from reference TRBV14 and TRBJ2-5, is EAGVTQFPSHSVIEKGQTVTLRCDPISGHDNLYWYRRVMGKEIKFLLHFVKESKQDESGMPNNRFLAERTGGTYSTLKVQPAELEDSGVYFCASTDTSGRARETQYFGPGTRLLVL.

This clonotype was picked up many times. The chain employs TRBV7-2 and TRBJ2-1; TRBD2 is a possible D gene (5 bases). Looked up from germline, CDR1 is SGHTA and CDR2 is FQGNSA. The CDR3 extends over 12 amino acids. The V end was cut by 6 bases, the J end by 7 bases, with 10 bases between. The CDR3 DNA follows: TGTGCCAGCAGACGGGATGGAAATGAGCAGTTCTTC. As protein: CASRRDGNEQFF.

At least ten counts were recorded for this clonotype. The CDR3 DNA is TGTGCCAGCAGCTCCCGTGACAGCTCCTACAATGAGCAGTTCTTC. This encodes CASSSRDSSYNEQFF. The gene calls are TRBV7-2 and TRBJ2-1, with a possible D match to TRBD1 (5 bases). The CDR3 covers 15 residues. V was shortened by 4 bases and J by 0 bases, with 10 bases between the two germline ends. The germline gives CDR1 SGHTA, CDR2 FQGNSA.

A few counts support this clonotype. V gene TRBV10-3 combines with J gene TRBJ2-3; tentatively, D is TRBD1 or TRBD2 (5 bases each). The CDR3 is 16 amino acids. The V end was cut by 4 bases, the J end by 1 base, with 15 bases between. Germline V gene lookup returns CDR1 ENHRY and CDR2 SYGVKD. DNA of the CDR3: TGTGCCATCAGTGCCCACAAGGGGAGCGGCACAGATACGCAGTATTTT. Translating it yields CAISAHKGSGTDTQYF.

Regarding this clonotype: One end of the junction fails to match germline, which may point to a read error. The chain carries TRBV5-1 and TRBJ2-1; D uncertain. CDR1 is SGHRS and CDR2 is YFSETQ in the germline V gene. This CDR3 spans 15 amino acids. CDR3 amino acids: CASRAVQSSYNEQLF. In nucleotides, the CDR3 is TGCGCCAGCAGAGCTGTTCAAAGCTCCTACAATGAGCAGCTCTTC.

This clonotype was seen a few times. This chain joins TRBV12-3 or TRBV12-4 and TRBJ2-1; 8 positions match TRBD1. CDR3 length: 16 residues. V shed 4 bases, J shed 4 bases, and the junction held 9 bases outside the gene matches. The CDR3 nucleotides read TGTGCCAGCAGTTCTCACGACAGGGGCGGGTACAATGAGCAGTTCTTC. It encodes CASSSHDRGGYNEQFF.

This clonotype was counted many times. The V and J genes are TRBV27 and TRBJ1-1; D remains ambiguous. Germline CDR1 reads MNHEY; CDR2 reads SMNVEV (reference sequence). Trimming stripped 0 bases from V and 5 bases from J, with 7 bases between. CDR3 size: 13 residues. The CDR3 loop is CASSLSAFTEAFF. CDR3 nucleotide sequence: TGTGCCAGCAGTTTATCCGCCTTTACTGAAGCTTTCTTT.

This clonotype was detected ten times or more. This rearrangement joins TRBV2 to TRBJ1-3; no clear D. Germline CDR1 is SNHLY and CDR2 is FYNNEI. The CDR3 loop spans 15 amino acids. With 5 bases removed from V and 3 bases from J, the gap between germline ends came to 14 bases. CDR3: CASSPDRGFGNTIYF. CDR3 nucleotide sequence: TGTGCCAGCAGTCCGGACCGAGGATTTGGAAACACCATATATTTT.

This clonotype was seen at least ten times. This rearrangement joins TRBV11-2 to TRBJ2-3; 9 nucleotides align to TRBD2. V dropped 3 bases and J dropped 5; count of bases not matched to a gene: 6. The CDR3 spans 15 residues. CDR1 and CDR2 (germline): SGHAT, FQNNGV. The CDR3, as DNA: TGTGCCAGCAGCTTTCGCGGGAGGGCGGGAGATACGCAGTATTTT. It is translated as CASSFRGRAGDTQYF.

This clonotype was counted between two and nine times. This rearrangement joins TRBV9 to TRBJ2-6; D unresolved. The CDR3 has 14 amino acids. Germline values: CDR1 SGDLS, CDR2 YYNGEE. V was cut by 2 bases and J by 0 bases, with 3 bases left in between. The CDR3 DNA reads as TGTGCCAGCAGCGTCCTCTCTGGGGCCAACGTCCTGACTTTC. Amino acids: CASSVLSGANVLTF.

The rearrangement links TRBV7-6 to TRBJ2-3; 8 nucleotides agree with TRBD2. Germline V gene sequence: CDR1 SGHVS, CDR2 FNYEAQ. Trimming removed 0 bases from V and 2 bases from J; junction bases left unmatched: 7. The CDR3 is made up of 17 amino acids. CDR3 in amino acids: CASSLASHGRATDTQYF. The CDR3 DNA follows: TGTGCCAGCAGCTTAGCGTCTCACGGGAGGGCCACAGATACGCAGTATTTT.

A word on this clonotype: A much larger clone sits a single nucleotide away, making a read error possible. The chain employs TRBV30 and TRBJ1-1; D is unclear. This CDR3 comprises 13 residues. In germline, CDR1 is GTSNPN, CDR2 SVGIG (reference sequence). The V end was cut by 1 base, the J end by 4 bases, with 10 bases between. The CDR3 region is CAWSGERVTEAFF. CDR3 coding DNA: TGTGCCTGGAGTGGGGAAAGGGTCACTGAAGCTTTCTTT.

The chain uses TRBV9 and TRBJ2-7, with D maybe TRBD2 (6 bases). The CDR3 consists of 15 residues. With 3 bases removed from V and 0 bases from J, the gap between germline ends came to 13 bases. CDR1 SGDLS and CDR2 YYNGEE come from the germline V gene. The CDR3 DNA is TGTGCCAGCAGCGAAACCGGGACTGGCTCCTACGAGCAGTACTTC. It translates to CASSETGTGSYEQYF. Variable domain in full (rest from reference TRBV9 and TRBJ2-7): DSGVTQTPKHLITATGQRVTLRCSPRSGDLSVYWYQQSLDQGLQFLIQYYNGEERAKGNILERFSAQQFPDLHSELNLSSLELGDSALYFCASSETGTGSYEQYFGPGTRLTVT.

Points on this clonotype: At one end the junction does not follow the germline gene, possibly because of a read error. This chain links TRBV13 with TRBJ2-1, with no clear D. The CDR3 runs to 12 residues. Germline V gene sequence: CDR1 PRHDT, CDR2 FYEKMQ (reference sequence). CDR3 sequence (DNA): TGTGCCACCAGCAACCTCCTTGAGGAGCAGTTCTTC. Amino acid sequence: CATSNLLEEQFF.

This clonotype has ten or more counts. The V gene is TRBV6-2 or TRBV6-3, the J gene TRBJ2-7; no definite D call. The CDR3 spans 15 residues. Trimming shortened V by 0 bases and J by 5 bases, and 14 bases separated the two germline ends. The germline V gene has CDR1 MNHEY and CDR2 SVGEGT. The DNA of the CDR3 is TGTGCCAGCAGTTACTCCACATCCCAAGTTGACGAGCAGTACTTC. Translated, it gives CASSYSTSQVDEQYF.